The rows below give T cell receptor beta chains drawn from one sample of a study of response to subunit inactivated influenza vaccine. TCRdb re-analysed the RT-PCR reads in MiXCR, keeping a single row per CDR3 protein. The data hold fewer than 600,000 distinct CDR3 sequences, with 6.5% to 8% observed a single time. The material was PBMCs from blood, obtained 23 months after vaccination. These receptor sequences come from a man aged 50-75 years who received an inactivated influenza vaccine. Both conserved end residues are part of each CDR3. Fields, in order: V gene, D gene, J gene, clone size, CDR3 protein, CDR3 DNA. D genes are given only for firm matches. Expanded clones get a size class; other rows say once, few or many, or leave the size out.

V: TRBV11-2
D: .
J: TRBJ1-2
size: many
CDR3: CASSSTAVWGPIGPDYGYTF
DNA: TGTGCCAGCAGCTCCACCGCCGTTTGGGGGCCTATCGGCCCGGACTATGGCTACACCTTC

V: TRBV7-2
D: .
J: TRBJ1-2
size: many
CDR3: CASSLGPSPDGYTF
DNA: TGTGCCAGCAGCTTAGGTCCCAGTCCGGATGGCTACACCTTC

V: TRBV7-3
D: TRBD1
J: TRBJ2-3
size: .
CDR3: CASSSSGGLGTDTQYF
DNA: TGTGCCAGCAGCTCGTCAGGGGGCCTGGGCACAGATACGCAGTATTTT

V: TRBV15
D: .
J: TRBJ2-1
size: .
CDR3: CATSRGANYNEQFF
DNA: TGTGCCACCAGCAGGGGAGCGAACTACAATGAGCAGTTCTTC

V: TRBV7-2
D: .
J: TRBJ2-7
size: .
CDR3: CASSLAVQYEQYF
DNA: TGTGCCAGCAGCTTAGCGGTACAGTACGAGCAGTACTTC

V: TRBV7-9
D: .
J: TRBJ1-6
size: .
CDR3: CASRQPGRLYNSPLHF
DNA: TGTGCCAGCAGACAACCGGGACGGTTATATAATTCACCCCTCCACTTT

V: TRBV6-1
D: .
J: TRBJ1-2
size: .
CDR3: CASTPAANYGYTF
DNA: TGTGCCAGCACCCCGGCAGCTAACTATGGCTACACCTTC

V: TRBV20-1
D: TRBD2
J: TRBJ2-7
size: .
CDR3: CSADTSGLYEQYF
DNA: TGCAGTGCTGACACTAGCGGACTATACGAGCAGTACTTC

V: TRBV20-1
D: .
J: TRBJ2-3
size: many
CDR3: CSAKRGGSTDTQYF
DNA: TGCAGTGCTAAAAGGGGCGGGAGCACAGATACGCAGTATTTT

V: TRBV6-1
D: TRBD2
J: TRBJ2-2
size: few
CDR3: CASTPVVGTSRNTGELFF
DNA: TGTGCCAGCACCCCAGTAGTTGGGACTAGCAGGAACACCGGGGAGCTGTTTTTT

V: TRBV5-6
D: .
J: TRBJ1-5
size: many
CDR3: CASSPDGGVNQPQHF
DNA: TGTGCCAGCAGCCCTGACGGGGGAGTCAATCAGCCCCAGCATTTT